Listed below are T cell receptor beta chains from one sample, sequenced in a study of T cells in narcolepsy. Measured with immunoSEQ multiplex PCR; TCRdb has only the in-frame clones, and not every one. Of over 25,000 clones in the sample, roughly 90% are singletons; the top ten hold about 1.3%. The sequencing input was CD45RA- memory CD4+ T cells from PBMCs. Source of these receptors: a human donor with narcolepsy. The CDR3 runs from the conserved cysteine through the conserved F or W. D genes are given only for firm matches. Some rows have no size entry. The others give once, few or many, or a class for an expanded clone.

abundance | j_gene | d_gene | v_gene | CDR3nt | CDR3aa
- | TRBJ1-3 | - | TRBV5-6 | TGTGCCAGCAGCTTGTACCCTCAGGGAGGAAACACCATATATTTT | CASSLYPQGGNTIYF
- | TRBJ2-3 | - | TRBV5-1 | TGCGCCAGCAGCTTGGGCGGCACAGATACGCAGTATTTT | CASSLGGTDTQYF
- | TRBJ1-6 | - | TRBV19 | TGTGCCAGTAGTTCCGGGCTAGCCAATAATTCACCCCTCCACTTT | CASSSGLANNSPLHF
once | TRBJ1-1 | - | TRBV9 | TGTGCCAGCAGCGTTTCCCCCCAGGGGACTGAAGCTTTCTTT | CASSVSPQGTEAFF
- | TRBJ1-5 | - | TRBV19 | TGTGCCAGTAGTCCTAGGTCTAGCAATCAGCCCCAGCATTTT | CASSPRSSNQPQHF
- | TRBJ2-1 | - | TRBV30 | TGTGCCTGGAGTTTGGGGTCTGGACAAGGGCAGTTCTTC | CAWSLGSGQGQFF
once | TRBJ2-7 | - | TRBV14 | TGTGCCAGCACCCCTGCGACAGTCTCCGAGCAGTACTTC | CASTPATVSEQYF
few | TRBJ2-5 | TRBD2 | TRBV7-9 | TGTGCCAGCAGCTCGCTGCGGGGGGGGAGCCGAGAGACCCAGTACTTC | CASSSLRGGSRETQYF
- | TRBJ1-6 | - | TRBV6-5 | TGTGCCAGCAGTGTGACCGCTACTATAAATTCACCCCTCCACTTT | CASSVTATINSPLHF
- | TRBJ2-3 | - | TRBV4-1 | TGCGCCAGCAGCCAGGACTACCACACAGATACGCAGTATTTT | CASSQDYHTDTQYF
- | TRBJ2-7 | TRBD2 | TRBV9 | TGTGCCAGCAGCATAAGGGAGGGCATAGGATACGAGCAGTACTTC | CASSIREGIGYEQYF
- | TRBJ1-5 | - | TRBV7-9 | TGTGCCAGCAGCTTGAACCAAGGTCAGCCCCAGCATTTT | CASSLNQGQPQHF
- | TRBJ2-3 | TRBD1 | TRBV9 | TGTGCCAGCAGCGTAGACCCAGGACAGGGGCTTGGAGATACGCAGTATTTT | CASSVDPGQGLGDTQYF
- | TRBJ2-5 | TRBD2 | TRBV19 | TGTGCCAGTAACCCTCGGGCCCTAGCGGGATTACAAGAGACCCAGTACTTC | CASNPRALAGLQETQYF
- | TRBJ2-5 | - | TRBV7-2 | TGTGCCAGCAGCCCCCGGGCTAGCGAAGAGACCCAGTACTTC | CASSPRASEETQYF
- | TRBJ2-1 | - | TRBV11-2 | TGTGCCAGCAGCCCCCGTCCGGGTGAGCAGTTCTTC | CASSPRPGEQFF
- | TRBJ1-1 | TRBD1 | TRBV5-1 | TGCGCCAGCAGCTTGGGGGCCCGGGACAGTGAAGCTTTCTTT | CASSLGARDSEAFF
- | TRBJ1-5 | - | TRBV9 | TGTGCCAGCAGCGTAGTTCCAGGGCCTGGACAGCCCCAGCATTTT | CASSVVPGPGQPQHF
- | TRBJ1-4 | - | TRBV4-2 | TGTGCCAGCAGCCAAGAAAAGGAAAAACTGTTTTTT | CASSQEKEKLFF
once | TRBJ2-7 | TRBD1 | TRBV2 | TGTGCCACGGGACAGGAGTCCTACGAGCAGTACTTC | CATGQESYEQYF
- | TRBJ2-2 | TRBD2 | TRBV27 | TGTGCCAGCAGCAGCCCCGCGGGTGGGGGGGGCGGGGAGCTGTTTTTT | CASSSPAGGGGGELFF
- | TRBJ1-1 | - | TRBV5-3 | TGTGCCAGAAGCCACCAAGCTTTCTTT | CARSHQAFF
- | TRBJ2-2 | - | TRBV9 | TGTGCCAGCAGCGTAGGTGTTAGCCGCAACACCGGGGAGCTGTTTTTT | CASSVGVSRNTGELFF
once | TRBJ2-7 | - | TRBV7-2 | TGTGCCAGCAGCTTCGGGTCGTTGAGCTCCTACGAGCAGTACTTC | CASSFGSLSSYEQYF
- | TRBJ2-5 | - | TRBV5-1 | TGCGCCAGCAGCTCGTTTGGAGCAGGCCACCAAGAGACCCAGTACTTC | CASSSFGAGHQETQYF
- | TRBJ1-6 | TRBD1 | TRBV6-5 | TGTGCCAGCAGACCGACAGGGGGAAATTCACCCCTCCACTTT | CASRPTGGNSPLHF
- | TRBJ1-5 | - | TRBV19 | TGTGCCAGTAGTGTACAGGGTTCGGGTCCCCAGCATTTT | CASSVQGSGPQHF